This paragraph reports one TCR beta chain. CDR1 and CDR2 from the germline V gene are SGHDN and FVKESK. The CDR3 contains 15 residues. V trimming: 2 bases; J trimming: 8 bases; junction bases outside the gene matches: 7. The record originates from a study of early stage breast cancer tumors. The method was immunoSEQ multiplex PCR; TCRdb's version includes in-frame clones alone and lacks a portion of them. The profile shows tens of thousands of clones, around two thirds of them singletons. Sequenced: blood. The source is a person in their fifties with breast cancer. V gene TRBV14 combines with J gene TRBJ1-2; TRBD1 aligns across 11 bases. CDR3 residues: CASSQPGQGVYGYTF. CDR3 nucleotides: TGTGCCAGCAGCCAACCGGGACAGGGGGTCTACGGCTACACCTTC.